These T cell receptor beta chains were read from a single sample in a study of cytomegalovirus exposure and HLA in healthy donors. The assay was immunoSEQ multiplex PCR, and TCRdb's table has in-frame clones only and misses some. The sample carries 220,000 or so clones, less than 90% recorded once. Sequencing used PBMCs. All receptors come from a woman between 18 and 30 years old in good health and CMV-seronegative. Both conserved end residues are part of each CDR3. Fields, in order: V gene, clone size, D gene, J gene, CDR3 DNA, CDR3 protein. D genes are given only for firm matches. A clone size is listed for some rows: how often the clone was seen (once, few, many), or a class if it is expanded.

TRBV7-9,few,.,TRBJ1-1,TGTGCCAGCAGCCTTGCCAGGGGCGACACTGAAGCTTTCTTT,CASSLARGDTEAFF
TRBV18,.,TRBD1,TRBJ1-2,TGTGCCAGCTCTCAACAGGGGGGAACTAACTATGGCTACACCTTC,CASSQQGGTNYGYTF
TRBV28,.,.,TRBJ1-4,TGTGCCAGCAGACCAGGGACCTATGAAAAACTGTTTTTT,CASRPGTYEKLFF
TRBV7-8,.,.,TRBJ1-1,TGTGCCAGCAGCCATAACAGGGAAGCTTTCTTT,CASSHNREAFF
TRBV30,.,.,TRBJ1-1,TGTGCTTGGAGTGGTAGGAACACTGAAGCTTTCTTT,CAWSGRNTEAFF
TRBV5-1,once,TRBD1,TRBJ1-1,TGCGCCAGCAGCACACGACAGGGGGGCACTGAAGCTTTCTTT,CASSTRQGGTEAFF
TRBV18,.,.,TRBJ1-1,TGTGCCAGCTCACCCTCGGGGAACGAAGCTTTCTTT,CASSPSGNEAFF
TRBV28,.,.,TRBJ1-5,TGTGCCAGCAGTTTACCTGGGACACCTAATCAGCCCCAGCATTTT,CASSLPGTPNQPQHF
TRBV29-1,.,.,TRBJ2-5,TGCAGCGTAGCCCTCCAAGAGACCCAGTACTTC,CSVALQETQYF
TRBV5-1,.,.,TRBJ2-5,TGCGCCAGCAGCTTGGGGGGTGGCGGACAAGAGACCCAGTACTTC,CASSLGGGGQETQYF
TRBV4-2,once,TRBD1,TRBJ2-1,TGTGCCAGCAGCCGGACAGGGAATGAGCAGTTCTTC,CASSRTGNEQFF
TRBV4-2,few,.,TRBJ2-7,TGTGCCAGCAGCCAAGGGAACCCATACATCACTGGGGACTACGAGCAGTACTTC,CASSQGNPYITGDYEQYF
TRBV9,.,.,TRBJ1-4,TGTGCCAGCAGCGTAGAGGGCAGTCTAAATGAAAAACTGTTTTTT,CASSVEGSLNEKLFF
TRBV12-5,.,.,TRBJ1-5,TGTGCTAGTGGGGCGGGGTACGGGCAGCCCCAGCATTTT,CASGAGYGQPQHF
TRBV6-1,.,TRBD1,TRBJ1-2,TGTGCCAGCAGTGTAGGCCAGGGGGACGGCTACACCTTC,CASSVGQGDGYTF
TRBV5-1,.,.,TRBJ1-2,TGCGCCAGCAGCCTATCGACTCAGCTAAATGGCTACACCTTC,CASSLSTQLNGYTF
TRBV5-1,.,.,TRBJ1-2,TGCGCCAGCAGCTCAAACATCGGCTACACCTTC,CASSSNIGYTF
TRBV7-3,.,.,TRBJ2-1,TGTGCCAGCAGCTTAGGGCTAGTAAGTGAGCAGTTCTTC,CASSLGLVSEQFF
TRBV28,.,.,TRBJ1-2,TGTGCCAGCATCCCGCAGGGTTATCGTGGCTACACCTTC,CASIPQGYRGYTF
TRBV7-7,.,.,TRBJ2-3,TGTGCTAGCAGCCGAACCACAGGGTCAGATACGCAGTATTTT,CASSRTTGSDTQYF
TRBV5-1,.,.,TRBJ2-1,TGCGCCAGCAGCTTGGGCCCAGAACACCACTTATCGGGAAGCAGGAGTTACGGTGAGCAGTTCTTC,CASSLGPEHHLSGSRSYGEQFF
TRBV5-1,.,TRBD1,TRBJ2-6,TGCGCCAGCAGCTTGGGTGGGACAGCATCCTCTGGGGCCAACGTCCTGACTTTC,CASSLGGTASSGANVLTF
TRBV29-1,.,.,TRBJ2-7,TGCAGCGTTGAATTGGGACGGATGACCTACGAGCAGTACTTC,CSVELGRMTYEQYF
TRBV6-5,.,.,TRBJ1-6,TGTGCCAGCAGTCGCTCGGGAGCCCTCCACTTT,CASSRSGALHF